Listed here are 23 T cell receptor beta chains from one sample, sequenced in a study of CD8+CD57+ T cells in acquired aplastic anemia. Genomic DNA, the template, was used for profiling of the TCR beta VDJ and CDR3. TCRdb re-called the reads with MiXCR, one entry per CDR3 protein. The sample records 150,000 to 200,000 distinct CDR3 sequences, around 43% being singletons. CD8+CD57+ cell expansion had been shown by flow cytometry in patients chosen for sequencing. Sequenced material: sorted CD4+, CD8+, or CD8+CD57+ T cells (not recorded which) from PBMCs. Every receptor here comes from a human donor with aplastic anemia.

This sequence joins TRBV15 and TRBJ1-1; the D is unclear. This CDR3 region has 13 residues. V lost 5 bases, J lost 5 bases, and 12 bases lay in between. CDR1 and CDR2 from the germline V gene are LNHNV and YYDKDF (reference sequence). The DNA for the CDR3 is TGTGCCACCAGCGACTCGGACGGGACTGAAGCTTTCTTT. Amino acids: CATSDSDGTEAFF.

This clonotype was seen more than once but under ten times. This chain uses TRBV6-1 with TRBJ1-4; D is possibly TRBD1 (6 bases). Germline assignment: CDR1 MNHNS and CDR2 SASEGT. The CDR3 has 15 residues. V lost 5 bases and J 4 bases, leaving 14 bases between the germline ends. CDR3 in amino acids: CASSQQGGGNEKLFF. The CDR3 DNA is TGTGCCAGCAGTCAACAGGGTGGAGGTAATGAAAAACTGTTTTTT.

The chain is built from TRBV11-2 and TRBJ1-4; the match to TRBD1 covers 11 bases. J gave up 7 bases and V 5 bases, and 6 bases lay outside the gene matches. The CDR3 length is 15 residues. Germline CDR1 and CDR2: SGHAT and FQNNGV. Here the CDR3 DNA reads TGTGCCAGCAGCACTCGGACAGGGGGCGTTGAAAAACTGTTTTTT. Its protein is CASSTRTGGVEKLFF.

As regards this clonotype: This may be a read error: a much more frequent sequence differs by one nucleotide. The chain carries TRBV7-2 and TRBJ2-7; tentatively, D is TRBD2 (6 bases). V was clipped by 1 base and J by 2 bases, with 12 bases between them. The CDR3 runs 15 residues. Germline V lookup: CDR1 SGHTA, CDR2 FQGNSA. CDR3 DNA sequence: TGTGCCAGCAGCTTAGTGGGGACGGGGGCCTACGAGCAGTACGTC. This sequence encodes CASSLVGTGAYEQYV.

The chain is built from TRBV20-1 and TRBJ1-1, with D uncertain. The CDR3 sequence is 13 residues long. Germline V gene lookup returns CDR1 DFQATT and CDR2 SNEGSKA (reference sequence). Trimming left V 6 bases short and J 1 base short, with 12 bases between. CDR3 DNA: TGCAGTGCCCTTAAGGGCCAGAACACTGAAGCTTTCTTT. As protein: CSALKGQNTEAFF.

This clonotype occurred many times. The rearrangement links TRBV7-2 to TRBJ2-5, with 10 nucleotides matching TRBD2. The ends lost 2 bases at V and 1 base at J; junction bases unmatched: 4. In germline, CDR1 is SGHTA, CDR2 FQGNSA. The CDR3 length is 16 residues. In nucleotides, the CDR3 is TGTGCCAGCAGCTTATGGGCTAGCGGGGGCCAAGAGACCCAGTACTTC. Its protein is CASSLWASGGQETQYF.

This sequence joins TRBV29-1 and TRBJ1-1; D uncertain. Germline values: CDR1 SQVTM, CDR2 ANQGSEA. With 4 bases removed from V and 0 bases from J, the gap between germline ends came to 6 bases. The CDR3 runs 12 residues. For the CDR3, the DNA is TGCAGCGTTGCACGGATGAACACTGAAGCTTTCTTT. This gives the protein CSVARMNTEAFF.

The rearrangement links TRBV20-1 to TRBJ1-2, with 9 bases lining up with TRBD1. With V trimmed by 6 bases and J by 1 base, 9 bases remained unmatched. The CDR3 loop spans 15 amino acids. The V gene's germline CDR1 is DFQATT and CDR2 SNEGSKA (reference sequence). CDR3 coding DNA: TGCAGTGCCACCCCTGGACAGGGGCATAACTATGGCTACACCTTC. Translating it yields CSATPGQGHNYGYTF.

In this sample, this clonotype turned up many times. The chain uses TRBV10-1 and TRBJ2-7, with 7 bases aligning to TRBD1. Germline CDR1 reads WNHNN; CDR2 reads SYGVQD (reference sequence). The CDR3 consists of 14 residues. Trimming cost V 6 bases and J 0 bases; bases outside gene matches: 5. Here the CDR3 reads CASSRTGDSYEQYF. DNA of the CDR3: TGCGCCAGCAGCCGTACAGGGGACTCCTACGAGCAGTACTTC.

V and J are TRBV25-1 and TRBJ1-2; D gene ambiguous. CDR3 size: 15 residues. The germline gives CDR1 MGHDK, CDR2 SYGVNS. Deletions cut 4 bases from V and 3 bases from J, with 15 bases between. CDR3 protein: CASSAPPAGHYGYTF. CDR3 coding DNA: TGTGCCAGCAGTGCCCCTCCGGCAGGTCACTATGGCTACACCTTC.

This chain joins TRBV6-1 and TRBJ1-1, with 9 bases aligning to TRBD1. Trimming took 6 bases from V and 8 from J; bases not matched to a gene: 7. Germline lookup yields CDR1 MNHNS and CDR2 SASEGT. The CDR3 is 13 amino acids. Here the CDR3 reads CASRLGTGQEAFF. In DNA, the CDR3 is TGTGCCAGCAGACTGGGGACAGGGCAAGAAGCTTTCTTT.

J is TRBJ2-1 and V is TRBV15; D gene unclear. V lost 1 base to trimming and J lost 0 bases, with 4 bases between them. CDR1 and CDR2 from the germline V gene are LNHNV and YYDKDF (reference sequence). There are 14 residues in the CDR3. CDR3 residues: CATSRGASYNEQFF. CDR3 coding DNA: TGTGCCACCAGCAGAGGGGCCTCCTACAATGAGCAGTTCTTC.

This chain connects TRBV6-5 to TRBJ1-1; 12 nucleotides line up with TRBD1. The CDR3 has 16 amino acids. J lost 11 bases, V lost 0 bases, and 10 bases had no gene match. CDR1 is MNHEY, CDR2 SVGAGI, per germline. This CDR3 is CASSYSGTGGIRVAFF. The DNA of the CDR3 is TGTGCCAGCAGTTACTCGGGGACAGGGGGCATTCGGGTTGCTTTCTTT.

V is TRBV19 and J is TRBJ2-3, with TRBD1 matching over 8 bases. Germline V CDR1 and CDR2: LNHDA, SQIVND (reference sequence). V shed 6 bases and J 4 bases; nucleotides not matched to a gene: 0. The CDR3 is 12 residues long. CDR3 coding DNA: TGTGCCAGTAGGACAGGGGCAGATACGCAGTATTTT. This gives the protein CASRTGADTQYF.

At least ten counts were recorded for this clonotype. This chain connects TRBV4-1 to TRBJ1-2, with D tentatively TRBD1 (5 bases). Trimming took 1 base from V and 2 from J, leaving 8 bases between them. Germline V lookup: CDR1 MGHRA, CDR2 YSYEKL. The length of the CDR3 is 14 residues. CDR3 sequence (DNA): TGCGCCAGCAGCCAAGTGACAGCAAACTATGGCTACACCTTC. It yields the protein CASSQVTANYGYTF.

This clonotype was seen a single time. This chain's CDR3 is CASSSGHIYEQYF. The CDR3 DNA sequence: TGTGCCAGCAGCTCGGGACACATCTACGAGCAGTACTTC. This sequence joins TRBV7-9 and TRBJ2-7, with D possibly TRBD1 on 6 matching bases. The CDR3 covers 13 residues. The V gene's germline CDR1 is SEHNR and CDR2 FQNEAQ (reference sequence). Trimming removed 4 bases from V and 3 bases from J, with 10 bases in between.

This clonotype has ten or more counts. The V and J genes are TRBV14 and TRBJ2-5, with D tentatively TRBD2 (5 bases). CDR1 and CDR2 (germline): SGHDN, FVKESK. Trimming took 1 base from V and 5 from J, leaving 8 bases between them. The CDR3 extends over 13 amino acids. The chain's CDR3 is CASSQARAETQYF. CDR3 coding DNA: TGTGCCAGCAGCCAAGCGAGGGCTGAGACCCAGTACTTC.

This clonotype occurred many times. V is TRBV15 and J is TRBJ1-2; TRBD1 aligns across 7 bases. The CDR3 covers 16 residues. Trimming took 1 base from V and 1 from J; bases not matched to a gene: 6. CDR1 LNHNV and CDR2 YYDKDF come from the germline V gene (reference sequence). The CDR3: CATSRGPRGGNYGYTF. In DNA form, the CDR3 reads TGTGCCACCAGCAGAGGACCCAGGGGGGGTAACTATGGCTACACCTTC.

This clonotype was seen repeatedly, ten times or more. This chain uses TRBV10-3 with TRBJ1-6; 9 positions agree with TRBD1. The junction had 6 bases not matched to a gene; V was cut back by 10 bases and J by 2 bases. The CDR3 consists of 15 residues. Germline lookup yields CDR1 ENHRY and CDR2 SYGVKD. This CDR3 is CATSDRGTYNSPLHF. CDR3 sequence (DNA): TGTGCCACCTCGGACAGGGGTACCTATAATTCACCCCTCCACTTT.

This clonotype was observed many times. The genes are TRBV24-1 and TRBJ2-5, with 12 bases aligning to TRBD2. V lost 4 bases to trimming and J lost 5 bases; unmatched junction nucleotides: 10. Germline CDR1 is KGHDR and CDR2 is SFDVKD. This CDR3 is built from 17 residues. CDR3 sequence (DNA): TGTGCCACCAGTGACTCCAAACTAGCGGGAGGTGGGGAGACCCAGTACTTC. Translating gives CATSDSKLAGGGETQYF.

There are a few counts of this clonotype. The chain employs TRBV6-5 and TRBJ2-2, with TRBD2 matching over 8 bases. The germline V gene has CDR1 MNHEY and CDR2 SVGAGI. This CDR3 comprises 17 residues. V gave up 0 bases and J gave up 8 bases; unmatched junction bases: 11. The CDR3 DNA reads TGTGCCAGCAGTTACTCCCCGGGGGGGCTCCGTCGAGGGGAGCTGTTTTTT. Protein product: CASSYSPGGLRRGELFF.

Concerning this clonotype: A much larger clone differs from this one at a single base, so this may be a read error. V usage is TRBV30 and J usage is TRBJ2-7, with 10 positions matching TRBD2. CDR3 length: 14 residues. The germline gives CDR1 GTSNPN, CDR2 SVGIG (reference sequence). The CDR3 nucleotides are TGTGCCTGGAGCGCAAGCGGGAGGGCCTTCGAGGAACGCGTC. Its protein is CAWSASGRAFEERV.

The rearrangement uses TRBV15 and TRBJ2-3; no clear D. Germline values: CDR1 LNHNV, CDR2 YYDKDF (reference sequence). The CDR3 contains 16 residues. Trimming removed 1 base at V and 1 base at J, with 12 bases between. This CDR3 is CATSRVPGSRTDTQYF. DNA of the CDR3: TGTGCCACCAGCAGAGTGCCGGGTTCGCGCACAGATACGCAGTATTTT.